The rows below give T cell receptor beta chains drawn from one sample of a study of blood T cell repertoires in COVID-19. TCRdb's table, derived via immunoSEQ multiplex PCR, lists solely in-frame clones and lacks some. The repertoire consists of about 100,000 clones, with around 85% occurring once and the leading ten covering approximately 2.5%. The specimen was PBMCs or T cells enriched from blood (not recorded which). The receptors were sampled from a woman aged 45-60 years who had recovered from COVID-19. Each CDR3 is given with its conserved first and last residue. Fields, in order: V gene, J gene, D gene, clone size, CDR3 DNA, CDR3 protein. A D gene is named only where the DNA matches it firmly. Rows may omit the clone size; those that give it use once, few, many or a size class.

>TRBV2|TRBJ2-7|.|.
TGTGCCAGCAGTGGGTCCGGGTACGAGCAGTACTTC
CASSGSGYEQYF
>TRBV28|TRBJ2-5|.|.
TGTGCCAGCAGGTCTCAGGGTTACCAAGAGACCCAGTACTTC
CASRSQGYQETQYF
>TRBV5-4|TRBJ2-1|TRBD2|.
TGTGCCAGCAGCTCCCAGACTAATCGAGCGGGAGAGGGGAGCGAGTTCTTC
CASSSQTNRAGEGSEFF
>TRBV24-1|TRBJ2-3|.|.
TGTGCCACCACCCGATCAGGGTCAGATACGCAGTATTTT
CATTRSGSDTQYF
>TRBV20-1|TRBJ1-4|.|.
TGCAGTGCTAGTAGGTCCAGCGAGAATGAAAAACTGTTTTTT
CSASRSSENEKLFF
>TRBV5-1|TRBJ2-3|TRBD2|.
TGCGCCAGCAGCTACCGGACTAGCGGGGGGGGCACAGATACGCAGTATTTT
CASSYRTSGGGTDTQYF
>TRBV6-5|TRBJ2-2|TRBD2|.
TGTGCCAGCAGCCTTAGCGGGAACCCCGGGGAGCTGTTTTTT
CASSLSGNPGELFF
>TRBV20-1|TRBJ2-3|.|.
TGCAGTGCTAGTCGACAACCGATTAAGGATACGCAGTATTTT
CSASRQPIKDTQYF
>TRBV10-1|TRBJ2-3|.|.
TGCGCCAGCAGTGACGGTACAGATACGCAGTATTTT
CASSDGTDTQYF
>TRBV7-6|TRBJ2-7|TRBD1|.
TGTGCCAGCAGCCCAGGACAGGGGGATTTCTACGAGCAGTACTTC
CASSPGQGDFYEQYF
>TRBV28|TRBJ1-1|.|once
TGTGCCAGCAGTTTGCGCGGGGCAGTCACTGAAGCTTTCTTT
CASSLRGAVTEAFF
>TRBV19|TRBJ2-1|.|.
TGTGCCAGTAGTATTAAGGGGCCAGGCTACAATGAGCAGTTCTTC
CASSIKGPGYNEQFF
>TRBV5-1|TRBJ2-1|TRBD2|.
TGCGCCAGCAGCTCGGGCGGGAGGAGCTCCTACAATGAGCAGTTCTTC
CASSSGGRSSYNEQFF
>TRBV4-2|TRBJ2-7|.|.
TGTGCCAGCAGCCATCTGTTCCTCTCCTACGAGCAGTACTTC
CASSHLFLSYEQYF
>TRBV21-1|TRBJ2-1|.|.
TGTGCCAGCAGCACCGGGACTAGTTCCTACAATGAGCAGTTCTTC
CASSTGTSSYNEQFF
>TRBV30|TRBJ2-5|TRBD2|.
TGTGCCTGGAGTTCGACTAGCGGGCCTAGGTTAGGCCAAGAGACCCAGTACTTC
CAWSSTSGPRLGQETQYF
>TRBV6-5|TRBJ2-5|TRBD1|.
TGTGCGGGCAGCGCGACAGGGGAGCAAGAGACCCAGTACTTC
CAGSATGEQETQYF
>TRBV19|TRBJ1-6|TRBD1|.
TGTGCCAGTAGTCCCGTAGACAGGGGTAATTCACCCCTCCACTTT
CASSPVDRGNSPLHF
>TRBV28|TRBJ1-6|TRBD1|.
TGTGCCAGCAGTTTAACGACAGGGGGCACCTATAATTCACCCCTCCACTTT
CASSLTTGGTYNSPLHF
>TRBV29-1|TRBJ2-2|TRBD2|few
TGCAGCGTTGGAAGGCGGGGGGCCGGGGAGCTGTTTTTT
CSVGRRGAGELFF
>TRBV7-2|TRBJ1-4|.|.
TGTGCCAGCAGCTTTGGGGGGGCAAATGAAAAACTGTTTTTT
CASSFGGANEKLFF
>TRBV27|TRBJ1-3|TRBD1|.
TGTGCCAGCAGAAGACAGGGTTCTGGAAACACCATATATTTT
CASRRQGSGNTIYF
>TRBV28|TRBJ1-1|.|.
TGTGCCAGTCACCCCCCGCGGGACACTGAAGCTTTCTTT
CASHPPRDTEAFF
>TRBV9|TRBJ2-1|.|.
TGTGCCAGCAGCCTCCTTCCCCGCCCGGGCTCCTACAATGAGCAGTTCTTC
CASSLLPRPGSYNEQFF
>TRBV7-9|TRBJ2-3|TRBD1|.
TGTGCCAGCAGCTCGACCCAGGGGGTTATAGATACGCAGTATTTT
CASSSTQGVIDTQYF
>TRBV2|TRBJ2-1|.|.
TGTGCCAGCCTTAGGGGGGGGAACAATGAGCAGTTCTTC
CASLRGGNNEQFF
>TRBV6-1|TRBJ2-5|.|.
TGTGCCAGCAGTGAAGCGGTTTTGGGGGGAGAGACCCAGTACTTC
CASSEAVLGGETQYF
>TRBV6-5|TRBJ2-5|.|.
TGTGCCAGCAGCAACCGCACTGGACAGTGGGGGACCCAGTACTTC
CASSNRTGQWGTQYF
>TRBV19|TRBJ2-2|.|.
TGTGCCAGTAGCGCCAGGGCAGGTGGCGGGGAGCTGTTTTTT
CASSARAGGGELFF
>TRBV29-1|TRBJ2-7|TRBD1|.
TGCAGCGCCCGGACAGGGATAACCTACGAGCAGTACTTC
CSARTGITYEQYF
>TRBV9|TRBJ2-1|.|.
TGTGCCAGCAGCGTCACCGGGAGCTCCTACAATGAGCAGTTCTTC
CASSVTGSSYNEQFF
>TRBV5-1|TRBJ2-5|TRBD2|.
TGCGCCAGCAGCTTGATGGTAGCGGGAGAGACCCAGTACTTC
CASSLMVAGETQYF
>TRBV5-1|TRBJ1-1|TRBD1|few
TGCGCCAGCAGCTTGTATCGTGGAGGCGTGACAGGGAGCCATTCTGAAGCTTTCTTT
CASSLYRGGVTGSHSEAFF
>TRBV25-1|TRBJ1-6|.|.
TGTGCCAGCAGTGATCCGTCGTCCCATTCACCCCTCCACTTT
CASSDPSSHSPLHF
>TRBV7-2|TRBJ2-1|TRBD1|.
TGTGCCAGCAGAATTAGATCCGGGACAGGGTCCTACAATGAGCAGTTCTTC
CASRIRSGTGSYNEQFF
>TRBV7-2|TRBJ2-3|.|.
TGTGCCAGCACACTATCCCGAGATACGCAGTATTTT
CASTLSRDTQYF
>TRBV12-3/TRBV12-4|TRBJ1-5|TRBD1|few
TGTGCCAGCAGTACAGGGGGAAATCAGCCCCAGCATTTT
CASSTGGNQPQHF
>TRBV6-5|TRBJ2-5|TRBD1|.
TGTGCCAGCTCCCGGACAGGGGCAGGAGAGACCCAGTACTTC
CASSRTGAGETQYF
>TRBV28|TRBJ2-7|TRBD2|.
TGTGCCTCACTCTCGGGGACTAGTCCTCTCGAGCAGTACTTC
CASLSGTSPLEQYF
>TRBV2|TRBJ2-2|.|.
TGTGCCAGCAGTGAAGCGCTTAGACTCAGAGGCACCGGGGAGCTGTTTTTT
CASSEALRLRGTGELFF
>TRBV3-1/TRBV3-2|TRBJ1-1|.|.
TGTGCCAGCAGCAACGGGGGTCTAGCTTTCTTT
CASSNGGLAFF
>TRBV5-1|TRBJ1-1|.|once
TGCGCCAGCAGCCGAGCCCTGGTCGGGGACACTGAAGCTTTCTTT
CASSRALVGDTEAFF
>TRBV19|TRBJ1-5|TRBD1|.
TGTGCCAGTAGTCGCTCCTACAGGGGCGGTAATCAGCCCCAGCATTTT
CASSRSYRGGNQPQHF
>TRBV28|TRBJ1-6|TRBD1|.
TGTGCCAGCAACAGGGGAGATTCACCCCTCCACTTT
CASNRGDSPLHF
>TRBV18|TRBJ2-1|.|.
TGTGCCAGCTCACCTTTAGCTTCGGGGTACAATGAGCAGTTCTTC
CASSPLASGYNEQFF
>TRBV27|TRBJ1-3|.|.
TGTGCCAGCAGTTTAACCCCAGGGGTCAGTGGAAACACCATATATTTT
CASSLTPGVSGNTIYF